The clone carrying this T cell receptor beta chain showed up just a few times. Antigen unknown. This specimen comes from a study of CD8+ T cells in alopecia areata. Study-level background: Scoring of treated patients' severity used the percentage of affected scalp area.

This CDR3 comprises 12 residues. The germline V gene encodes CDR1 LGHNA and CDR2 YNFKEQ. V lost 3 bases and J 5 bases, leaving 8 bases between the germline ends. Regarding treatment: oral pan-JAK inhibitor, 5-10 mg twice daily. Individuals with alopecia areata gave both lesional scalp punch biopsies and peripheral blood for collection. Following extraction, RNA underwent reverse transcription to cDNA, which served as the sequencing template. Libraries were prepared by immunoSEQ multiplex PCR; TCRdb keeps only in-frame clonotypes and omits some of them. The repertoire holds some 150,000 clones, with 50% to 75% as singletons. Notes on the study in general: Under tofacitinib, fewer expanded CD8+ clones appeared among the top 100 scalp clones.

This sequence joins TRBV4-2 and TRBJ2-7, with D unclear. Material: CD4+ T cells sorted from blood, obtained at approximately week 56, from a patient treated with tofacitinib. The sequence was obtained from a human donor with alopecia areata. The CDR3 reads CASSQTLDEQYF. Written as DNA, the CDR3 is TGTGCCAGCAGCCAGACTTTGGACGAGCAGTACTTC.